This T cell receptor beta chain was observed in a study of shared clonotypes between healthy human individuals. Profiling relied on immunoSEQ multiplex PCR, and the TCRdb table lists in-frame clones only, not all of them. The sample has roughly 2.4 million clones, roughly 95% seen once. The CDR3 contains 15 residues. Germline loops: CDR1 MNHNS, CDR2 SASEGT. Losses at the gene ends were 4 bases for V and 5 bases for J; bases not matched to a gene: 7. This clonotype originated in a man aged 18 to 30 in good health. The genes are TRBV6-1 and TRBJ2-5; 10 positions match TRBD1. Sequenced input: naive CD4+ T cells sorted from blood. Subset described: CD45RA+ positively selected. CDR3 loop: CASSAPGQGTETQYF. The CDR3 bases are TGTGCCAGCAGTGCACCGGGACAGGGGACGGAGACCCAGTACTTC.